This is a list of T cell receptor beta chains from one sample in a study of T-cell reconstitution after alpha-beta-depleted transplantation in children. TCRdb reprocessed the PCR reads with MiXCR, giving one entry per CDR3 protein. The sample carries fewer than 350,000 distinct CDR3 sequences, around 9.1% recorded once. This material consisted of PBMCs, taken before TCRalphabeta/CD19-depleted stem cell transplant. These receptor sequences come from a boy in the first two years of life with acute myeloid leukemia, due to receive a stem cell transplant. CDR3s include the opening cysteine and the closing phenylalanine or tryptophan. Fields, in order: V gene, D gene, J gene, clone size, CDR3 DNA, CDR3 protein. D genes are given only for firm matches. Where a row states a size, it is once, few, many or the class of an expanded clone; other rows omit it.

>TRBV11-2|TRBD2|TRBJ2-3|-
TGTGCCAGCAGCTCAGGCGGGACTAGCGGGAGTAGCACAGATACGCAGTATTTT
CASSSGGTSGSSTDTQYF
>TRBV29-1|-|TRBJ2-1|many
TGCAGCGTGCGAGGGACCTACAATGAGCAGTTCTTC
CSVRGTYNEQFF
>TRBV18|TRBD2|TRBJ2-7|-
TGTGCCAGCTCAAAGACTAGCGGGGACGAGCAGTACTTC
CASSKTSGDEQYF
>TRBV12-3/TRBV12-4|TRBD1|TRBJ2-6|-
TGTGCCAGCAGTGCAAGACAGGGAACCTCTGGGGCCAACGTCCTGACTTTC
CASSARQGTSGANVLTF
>TRBV24-1|TRBD2|TRBJ2-1|many
TGTGCCACCAGTGATTTGCGGACTAGCGGGTCTTACAATGAGCAGTTCTTC
CATSDLRTSGSYNEQFF
>TRBV11-2|TRBD1|TRBJ2-3|-
TGTGCCAGCAGCCTCTGGAGGACAGGGGGCGAGGATACGCAGTATTTT
CASSLWRTGGEDTQYF
>TRBV7-2|-|TRBJ2-1|many
TGTGCCAGCAGCCCTAGTAGCGTTAATGAGCAGTTCTTC
CASSPSSVNEQFF
>TRBV20-1|-|TRBJ2-5|many
TGCAGTGCTAGACCGGTCCAAGAGACCCAGTACTTC
CSARPVQETQYF
>TRBV12-3/TRBV12-4|-|TRBJ1-5|many
TGTGCCAGCAGGGGTCAGGGGCATCAGCCCCAGCATTTT
CASRGQGHQPQHF
>TRBV7-2|TRBD2|TRBJ2-5|many
TGTGCCAGCAGCCCGGGACTAGCGGGGGGGTGGGAGACCCAGTACTTC
CASSPGLAGGWETQYF
>TRBV13|-|TRBJ2-3|-
TGTGCCAGCAGCTACTCGCCCGGGGGCGGGAAGAGGGGAGATACGCAGTATTTT
CASSYSPGGGKRGDTQYF
>TRBV7-9|-|TRBJ2-5|-
TGTGCCAGCAGCTTACTGTCGTTGCCCCAAGAGACCCAGTACTTC
CASSLLSLPQETQYF
>TRBV20-1|TRBD2|TRBJ2-7|many
TGCAGTGCTAGACGGACTAGTTACGAGCAGTACTTC
CSARRTSYEQYF
>TRBV4-2|-|TRBJ2-5|many
TGTGCCAGCAGCCAAGATCGGGGGTACCAAGAGACCCAGTACTTC
CASSQDRGYQETQYF
>TRBV5-6|-|TRBJ2-7|many
TGTGCCAGCAGCCTCCGGGGGGCGGGAGTGCGTGAGCAGTACTTC
CASSLRGAGVREQYF
>TRBV20-1|-|TRBJ1-5|many
TGCAGTGCGGGGAGGTTCAATCAGCCCCAGCATTTT
CSAGRFNQPQHF
>TRBV3-1|-|TRBJ2-3|many
TGTGCCAGCAGCCAAGTCCGGAAGGAGGCGCAGTATTTT
CASSQVRKEAQYF
>TRBV9|TRBD2|TRBJ2-1|many
TGTGCCAGCAGCCCCCAAGGAGCGGGGGGGTGGCATGAGCAGTTCTTC
CASSPQGAGGWHEQFF
>TRBV20-1|TRBD1|TRBJ2-1|-
TGCAGTGCTCTACAGGGGTTCTCCTACAATGAGCAGTTCTTC
CSALQGFSYNEQFF
>TRBV5-1|-|TRBJ2-5|many
TGCGCCAGCAGCTCCTCGCGGAGAACGCAAGAGACCCAGTACTTC
CASSSSRRTQETQYF
>TRBV7-2|TRBD2|TRBJ2-1|many
TGTGCCAGCAGCTTCTCCTATCAGCGGGAAGATAATGAGCAGTTCTTC
CASSFSYQREDNEQFF
>TRBV7-3|-|TRBJ2-2|few
TGTGCCAGCAGCTTAGGGCCTAGAACCGGGGAGCTGTTTTTT
CASSLGPRTGELFF
>TRBV10-3|-|TRBJ2-5|many
TGTGCCATCACCGGGAGCGGGACCCAGTACTTC
CAITGSGTQYF
>TRBV6-5|-|TRBJ1-1|many
TGTGCCAGCAGTTACTCGACGCGGCCGAACACTGAAGCTTTCTTT
CASSYSTRPNTEAFF
>TRBV20-1|TRBD1|TRBJ1-2|many
TGCAGTGCGACGGGACAGGCTTATGGCTACACCTTC
CSATGQAYGYTF
>TRBV25-1|TRBD1|TRBJ1-1|many
TGTGCCAGCAGAGGACAGGTCGCTGAAGCTTTCTTT
CASRGQVAEAFF
>TRBV2|TRBD2|TRBJ2-1|-
TGTGCCAGCACCAGAAGGGGACTAGCCCACAATGAGCAGTTCTTC
CASTRRGLAHNEQFF
>TRBV7-2|-|TRBJ1-1|many
TGTGCCAGCAGCTTACAGGGGACGAACACTGAAGCTTTCTTT
CASSLQGTNTEAFF
>TRBV28|-|TRBJ1-5|many
TGTGCCAGCATGCAGGGGCCCACATATAGCAATCAGCCCCAGCATTTT
CASMQGPTYSNQPQHF
>TRBV12-3/TRBV12-4|-|TRBJ1-1|many
TGTGCCAGCAGGTTGACAGCGAACACTGAAGCTTTCTTT
CASRLTANTEAFF
>TRBV20-1|TRBD2|TRBJ2-3|few
TGCAGTGCTAGAGATTGGCCTAGCGGGGGCCTTTACACAGATACGCAGTATTTT
CSARDWPSGGLYTDTQYF
>TRBV9|-|TRBJ2-5|many
TGTGCCAGCAGCGTAGTCGGTGGAGGGGAAGAGACCCAGTACTTC
CASSVVGGGEETQYF
>TRBV7-9|TRBD1|TRBJ2-4|-
TGTGCCAGCAGACCCGGGACAGGGTATTTGGGGGACATTCAGTACTTC
CASRPGTGYLGDIQYF
>TRBV7-3|TRBD2|TRBJ2-1|many
TGTGCCAGCAGCCTACTAGCGGGAGGGGCTAGCTCCTACAATGAGCAGTTCTTC
CASSLLAGGASSYNEQFF
>TRBV19|TRBD1|TRBJ2-7|few
TGTGCCAGTAGTACCCGTGAAGGGGGCTTCGACGAGCAGTACTTC
CASSTREGGFDEQYF
>TRBV7-9|-|TRBJ1-1|few
TGTGCCAGCAGCTTAGTAGGGGCCTCGAACACTGAAGCTTTCTTT
CASSLVGASNTEAFF
>TRBV7-2|TRBD1|TRBJ2-5|many
TGTGCCAGCAGCAAGGGACGAGGGACAGAAGAGACCCAGTACTTC
CASSKGRGTEETQYF
>TRBV5-6|TRBD1|TRBJ1-2|many
TGTGCCAGCAGATACCCGGGACAGGGGGACTATGGCTACACCTTC
CASRYPGQGDYGYTF